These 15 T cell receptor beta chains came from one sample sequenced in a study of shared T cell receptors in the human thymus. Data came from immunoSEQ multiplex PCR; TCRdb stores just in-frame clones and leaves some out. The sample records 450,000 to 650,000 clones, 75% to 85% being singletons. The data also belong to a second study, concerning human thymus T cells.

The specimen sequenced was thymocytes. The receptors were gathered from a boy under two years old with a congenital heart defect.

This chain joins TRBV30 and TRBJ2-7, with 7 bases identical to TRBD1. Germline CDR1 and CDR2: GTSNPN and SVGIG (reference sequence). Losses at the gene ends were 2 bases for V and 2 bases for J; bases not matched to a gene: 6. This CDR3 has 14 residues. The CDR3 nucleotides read TGTGCCTGGAGTCGCAGGGGGAACCCCTACGAGCAGTACTTC. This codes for CAWSRRGNPYEQYF. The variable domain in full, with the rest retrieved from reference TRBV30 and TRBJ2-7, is SQTIHQWPATLVQPVGSPLSLECTVEGTSNPNLYWYRQAAGRGLQLLFYSVGIGQISSEVPQNLSASRPQDRQFILSSKKLLLSDSGFYLCAWSRRGNPYEQYFGPGTRLTVT.

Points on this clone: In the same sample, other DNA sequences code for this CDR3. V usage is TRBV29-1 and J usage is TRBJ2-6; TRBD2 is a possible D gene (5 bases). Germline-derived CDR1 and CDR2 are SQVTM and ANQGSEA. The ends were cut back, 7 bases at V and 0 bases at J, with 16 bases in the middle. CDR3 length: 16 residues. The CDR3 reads CSGLAPAPSGANVLTF. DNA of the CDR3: TGCAGCGGATTAGCGCCGGCACCCTCTGGGGCCAACGTCCTGACTTTC.

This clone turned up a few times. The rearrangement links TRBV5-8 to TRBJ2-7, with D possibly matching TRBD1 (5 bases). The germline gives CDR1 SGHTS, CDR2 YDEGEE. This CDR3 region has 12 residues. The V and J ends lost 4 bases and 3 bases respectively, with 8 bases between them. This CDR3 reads CASSEDNYEQYF. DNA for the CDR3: TGTGCCAGCAGCGAGGACAACTACGAGCAGTACTTC.

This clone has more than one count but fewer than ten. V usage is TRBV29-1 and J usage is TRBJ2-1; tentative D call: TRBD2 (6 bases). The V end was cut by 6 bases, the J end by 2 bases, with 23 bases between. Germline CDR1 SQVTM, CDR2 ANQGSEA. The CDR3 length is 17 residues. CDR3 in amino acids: CSVPSGPPEVPYNEQFF. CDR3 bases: TGCAGCGTCCCCAGCGGGCCGCCCGAGGTTCCCTACAATGAGCAGTTCTTC.

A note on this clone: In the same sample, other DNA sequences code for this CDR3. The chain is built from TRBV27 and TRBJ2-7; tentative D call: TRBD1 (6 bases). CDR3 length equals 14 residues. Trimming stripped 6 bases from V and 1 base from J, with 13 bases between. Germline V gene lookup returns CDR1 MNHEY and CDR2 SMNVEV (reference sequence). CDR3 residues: CASRPGTPSYEQYF. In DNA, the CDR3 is TGTGCCAGCAGGCCGGGGACACCATCCTACGAGCAGTACTTC.

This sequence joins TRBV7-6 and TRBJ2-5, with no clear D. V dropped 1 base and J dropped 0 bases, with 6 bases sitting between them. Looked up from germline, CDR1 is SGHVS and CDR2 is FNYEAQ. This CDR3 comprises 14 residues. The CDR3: CASSLGRYQETQYF. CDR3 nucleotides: TGTGCCAGCAGCTTAGGGCGGTACCAAGAGACCCAGTACTTC.

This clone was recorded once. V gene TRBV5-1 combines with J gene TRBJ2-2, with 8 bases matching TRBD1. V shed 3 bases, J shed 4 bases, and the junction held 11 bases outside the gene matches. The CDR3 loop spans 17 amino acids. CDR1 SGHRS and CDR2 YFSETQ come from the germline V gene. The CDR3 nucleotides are TGCGCCAGCAGCTCTACTTGGACAGGGATAGGCACCGGGGAGCTGTTTTTT. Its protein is CASSSTWTGIGTGELFF.

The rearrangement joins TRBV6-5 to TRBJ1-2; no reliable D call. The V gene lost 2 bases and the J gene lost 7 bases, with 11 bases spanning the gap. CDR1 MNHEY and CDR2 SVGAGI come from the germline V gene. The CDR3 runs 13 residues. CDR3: CASSYSGGSGYTF. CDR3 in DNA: TGTGCCAGCAGTTACAGTGGAGGGTCTGGCTACACCTTC.

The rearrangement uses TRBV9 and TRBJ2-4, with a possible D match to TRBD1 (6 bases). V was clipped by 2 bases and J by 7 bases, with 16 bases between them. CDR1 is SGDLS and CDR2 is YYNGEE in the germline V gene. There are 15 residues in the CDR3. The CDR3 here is CASSVLGAGWNIQYF. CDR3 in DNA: TGTGCCAGCAGCGTTTTGGGGGCAGGGTGGAACATTCAGTACTTC.

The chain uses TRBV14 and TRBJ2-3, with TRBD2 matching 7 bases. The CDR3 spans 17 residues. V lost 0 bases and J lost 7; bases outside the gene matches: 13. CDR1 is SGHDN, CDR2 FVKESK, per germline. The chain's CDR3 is CASSQDRPSGSLNTQYF. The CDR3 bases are TGTGCCAGCAGCCAAGATCGACCTAGCGGATCCTTGAATACGCAGTATTTT. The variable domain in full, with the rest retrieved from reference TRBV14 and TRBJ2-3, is EAGVTQFPSHSVIEKGQTVTLRCDPISGHDNLYWYRRVMGKEIKFLLHFVKESKQDESGMPNNRFLAERTGGTYSTLKVQPAELEDSGVYFCASSQDRPSGSLNTQYFGPGTRLTVL.

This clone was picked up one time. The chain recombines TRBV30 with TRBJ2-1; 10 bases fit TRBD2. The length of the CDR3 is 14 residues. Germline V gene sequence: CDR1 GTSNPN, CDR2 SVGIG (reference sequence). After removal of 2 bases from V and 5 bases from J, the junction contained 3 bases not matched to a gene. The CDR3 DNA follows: TGTGCCTGGAGTACTAGCGGGACCCACAATGAGCAGTTCTTC. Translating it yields CAWSTSGTHNEQFF. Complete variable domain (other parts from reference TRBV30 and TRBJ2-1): SQTIHQWPATLVQPVGSPLSLECTVEGTSNPNLYWYRQAAGRGLQLLFYSVGIGQISSEVPQNLSASRPQDRQFILSSKKLLLSDSGFYLCAWSTSGTHNEQFFGPGTRLTVL.

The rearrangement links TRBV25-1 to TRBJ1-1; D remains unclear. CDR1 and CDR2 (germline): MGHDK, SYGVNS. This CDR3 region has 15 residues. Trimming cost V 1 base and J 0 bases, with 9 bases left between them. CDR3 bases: TGTGCCAGCAGTGAATTCGGAGGGCTGAACACTGAAGCTTTCTTT. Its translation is CASSEFGGLNTEAFF.

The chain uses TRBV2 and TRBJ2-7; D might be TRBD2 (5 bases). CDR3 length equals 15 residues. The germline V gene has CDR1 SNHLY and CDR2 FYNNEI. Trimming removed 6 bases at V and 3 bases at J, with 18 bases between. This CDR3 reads CASRQGELEDYEQYF. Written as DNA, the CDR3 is TGTGCCAGCAGGCAAGGTGAATTGGAGGACTACGAGCAGTACTTC.

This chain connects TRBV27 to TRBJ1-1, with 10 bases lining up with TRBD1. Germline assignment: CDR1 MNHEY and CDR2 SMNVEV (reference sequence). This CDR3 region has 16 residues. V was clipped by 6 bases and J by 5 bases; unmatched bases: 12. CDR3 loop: CASRVEVDRGNTEAFF. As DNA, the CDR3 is TGTGCCAGCAGGGTTGAAGTGGACAGGGGGAATACTGAAGCTTTCTTT.

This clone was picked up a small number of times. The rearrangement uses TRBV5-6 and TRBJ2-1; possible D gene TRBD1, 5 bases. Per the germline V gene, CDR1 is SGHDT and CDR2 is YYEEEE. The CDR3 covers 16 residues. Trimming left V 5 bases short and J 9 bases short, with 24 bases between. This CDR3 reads CASRVRCRGQDGEQFF. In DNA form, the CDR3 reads TGTGCCAGCAGGGTAAGATGTAGGGGCCAAGACGGTGAGCAGTTCTTC.